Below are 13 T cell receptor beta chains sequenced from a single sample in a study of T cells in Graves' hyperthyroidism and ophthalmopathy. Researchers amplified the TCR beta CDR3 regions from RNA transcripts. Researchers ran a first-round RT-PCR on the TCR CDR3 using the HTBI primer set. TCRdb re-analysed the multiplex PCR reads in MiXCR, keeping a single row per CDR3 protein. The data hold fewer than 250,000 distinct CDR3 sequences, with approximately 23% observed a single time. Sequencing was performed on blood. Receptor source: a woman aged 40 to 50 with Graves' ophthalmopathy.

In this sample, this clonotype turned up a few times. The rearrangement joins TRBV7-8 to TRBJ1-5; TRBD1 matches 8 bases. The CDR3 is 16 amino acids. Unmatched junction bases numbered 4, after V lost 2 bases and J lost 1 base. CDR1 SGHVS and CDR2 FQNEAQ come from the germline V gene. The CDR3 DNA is TGTGCCAGCAGCTTACAGGGGGCGAGGAGCAATCAGCCCCAGCATTTT. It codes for CASSLQGARSNQPQHF.

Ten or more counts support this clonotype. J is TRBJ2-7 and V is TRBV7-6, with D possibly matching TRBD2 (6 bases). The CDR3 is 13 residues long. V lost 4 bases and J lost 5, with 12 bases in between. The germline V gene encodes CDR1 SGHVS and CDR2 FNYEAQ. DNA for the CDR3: TGTGCCAGCAGCTCGGGACTTTCAGACGAGCAGTACTTC. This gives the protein CASSSGLSDEQYF. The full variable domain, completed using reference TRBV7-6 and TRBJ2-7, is GAGVSQSPRYKVTKRGQDVALRCDPISGHVSLYWYRQALGQGPEFLTYFNYEAQQDKSGLPNDRFSAERPEGSISTLTIQRTEQRDSAMYRCASSSGLSDEQYFGPGTRLTVT.

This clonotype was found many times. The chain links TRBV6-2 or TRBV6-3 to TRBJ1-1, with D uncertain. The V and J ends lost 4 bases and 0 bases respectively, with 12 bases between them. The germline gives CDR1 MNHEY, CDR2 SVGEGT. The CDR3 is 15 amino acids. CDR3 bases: TGTGCCAGCAGTTTCTCATCCCTCTTGAACACTGAAGCTTTCTTT. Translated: CASSFSSLLNTEAFF.

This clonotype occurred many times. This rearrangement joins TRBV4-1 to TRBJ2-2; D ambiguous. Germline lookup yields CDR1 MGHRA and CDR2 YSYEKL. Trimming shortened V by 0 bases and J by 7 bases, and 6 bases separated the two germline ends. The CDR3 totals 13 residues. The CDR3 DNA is TGCGCCAGCAGCCAAGATCGTTTCGGGGAGCTGTTTTTT. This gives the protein CASSQDRFGELFF.

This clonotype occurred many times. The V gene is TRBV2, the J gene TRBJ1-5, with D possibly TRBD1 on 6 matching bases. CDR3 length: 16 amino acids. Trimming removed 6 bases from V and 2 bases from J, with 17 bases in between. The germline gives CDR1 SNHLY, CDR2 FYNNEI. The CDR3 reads CASSNTGSLGNQPQHF. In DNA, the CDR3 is TGTGCCAGCAGCAATACAGGGTCCTTGGGCAATCAGCCCCAGCATTTT.

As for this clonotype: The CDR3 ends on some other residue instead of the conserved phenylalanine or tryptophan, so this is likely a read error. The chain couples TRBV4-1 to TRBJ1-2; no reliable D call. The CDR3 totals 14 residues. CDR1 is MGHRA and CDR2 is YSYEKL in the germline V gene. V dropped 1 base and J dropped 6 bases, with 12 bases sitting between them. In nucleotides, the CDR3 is TGCGCCAGCAGCCAAGTCTTGGGGAGAGATGGCTACACCCTT. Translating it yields CASSQVLGRDGYTL.

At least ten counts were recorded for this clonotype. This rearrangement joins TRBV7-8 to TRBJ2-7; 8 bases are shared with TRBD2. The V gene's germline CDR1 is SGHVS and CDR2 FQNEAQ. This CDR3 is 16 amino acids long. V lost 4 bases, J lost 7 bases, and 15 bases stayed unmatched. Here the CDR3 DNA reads TGTGCCAGCAGCTGTGGGGTCCGGGAGGGGGTATGGGAGCAGTACTTC. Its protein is CASSCGVREGVWEQYF.

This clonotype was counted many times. The DNA of the CDR3 is TGTGCCAGCAGTTTTTCGAACAGGGTTAGTGGCTACACCTTC. The encoded protein is CASSFSNRVSGYTF. This chain joins TRBV27 and TRBJ1-2; a possible D gene is TRBD1 (6 bases). V was trimmed by 3 bases and J by 7 bases, leaving 15 bases between them. This CDR3 spans 14 amino acids. Per germline, CDR1 MNHEY and CDR2 SMNVEV (reference sequence).

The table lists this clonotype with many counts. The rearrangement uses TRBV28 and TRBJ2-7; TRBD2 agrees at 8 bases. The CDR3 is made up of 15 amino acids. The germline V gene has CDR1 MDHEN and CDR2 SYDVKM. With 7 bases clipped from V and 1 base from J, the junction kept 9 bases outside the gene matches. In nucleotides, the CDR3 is TGTGCCAGCACTTCCAGCGGGAGAGGGTCCTACGAGCAGTACTTC. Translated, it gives CASTSSGRGSYEQYF.

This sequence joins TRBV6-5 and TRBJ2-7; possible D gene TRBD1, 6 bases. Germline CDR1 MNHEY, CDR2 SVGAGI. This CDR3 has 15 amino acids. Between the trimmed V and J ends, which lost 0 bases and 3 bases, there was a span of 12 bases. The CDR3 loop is CASSYSPQGHYEQYF. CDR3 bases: TGTGCCAGCAGTTACTCGCCACAGGGACACTACGAGCAGTACTTC.

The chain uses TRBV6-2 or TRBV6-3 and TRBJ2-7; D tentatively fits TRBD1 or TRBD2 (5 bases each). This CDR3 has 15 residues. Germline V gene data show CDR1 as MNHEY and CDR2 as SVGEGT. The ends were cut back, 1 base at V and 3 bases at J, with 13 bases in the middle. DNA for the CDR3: TGTGCCAGCAGTTACTTCGGGACCAAAGGCTACGAGCAGTACTTC. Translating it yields CASSYFGTKGYEQYF.

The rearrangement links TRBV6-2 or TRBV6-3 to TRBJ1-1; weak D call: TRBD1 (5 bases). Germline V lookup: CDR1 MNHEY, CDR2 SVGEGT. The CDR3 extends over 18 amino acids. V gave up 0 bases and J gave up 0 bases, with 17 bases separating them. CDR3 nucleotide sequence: TGTGCCAGCAGTTACTCGCGGGGGGTTGGCGCTATGAACACTGAAGCTTTCTTT. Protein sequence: CASSYSRGVGAMNTEAFF.

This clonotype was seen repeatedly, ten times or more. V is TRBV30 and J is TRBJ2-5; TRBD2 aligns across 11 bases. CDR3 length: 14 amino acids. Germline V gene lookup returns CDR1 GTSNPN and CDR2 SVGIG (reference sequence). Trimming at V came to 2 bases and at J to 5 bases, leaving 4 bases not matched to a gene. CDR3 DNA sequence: TGTGCCTGGAGTACGGTAGCGGGAGGGGAGACCCAGTACTTC. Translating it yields CAWSTVAGGETQYF.